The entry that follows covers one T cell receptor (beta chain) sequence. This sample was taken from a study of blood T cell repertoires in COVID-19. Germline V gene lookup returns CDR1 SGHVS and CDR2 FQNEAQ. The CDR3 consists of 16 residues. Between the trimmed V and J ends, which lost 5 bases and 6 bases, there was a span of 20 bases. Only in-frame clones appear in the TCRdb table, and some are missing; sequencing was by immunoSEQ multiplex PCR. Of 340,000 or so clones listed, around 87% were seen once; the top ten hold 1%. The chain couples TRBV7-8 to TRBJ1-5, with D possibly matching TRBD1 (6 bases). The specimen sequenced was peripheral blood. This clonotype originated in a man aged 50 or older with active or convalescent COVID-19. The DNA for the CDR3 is TGTGCCAGCAGCCGAGGGACATTCGAGGCCTCTCAGCCCCAGCATTTT. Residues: CASSRGTFEASQPQHF.